This TCR beta chain originates from a study of cytomegalovirus exposure and HLA in healthy donors. Study conclusions and caveats: An ancestry cluster, one associated with Asian ancestry, reportedly showed fewer N-insertions than the approximately 650-donor mean in a later analysis. Most TCR beta V segments were productive about 87% or about 30% of the time in an earlier analysis. Presence/absence analyses supposed approximately even sequencing depth among donors.

Notes on this clone: No antigen is known for it.

Both 60 Vbeta primers and 13 Jbeta primers went into the PCR. The method was immunoSEQ multiplex PCR; TCRdb's version includes in-frame clones alone and lacks a portion of them. The sample lists about 120,000 clones, roughly three fifths occurring once. Among the donors, all were healthy bone marrow donors. The germline gives CDR1 SGHRS, CDR2 YFSETQ. The CDR3 extends over 15 amino acids. The V gene end was trimmed by 4 bases and the J gene end by 5 bases; junction bases not matched to a gene: 8. The clonotype was recovered from a man between 18 and 35 years old in good health and CMV-seronegative. Sequencing input: PBMCs. The chain links TRBV5-1 to TRBJ2-3; 9 bases are shared with TRBD1. CDR3 residues: CASSDGGQGLDTQYF. The CDR3 region has the DNA TGCGCCAGCAGCGATGGGGGACAGGGATTAGATACGCAGTATTTT.